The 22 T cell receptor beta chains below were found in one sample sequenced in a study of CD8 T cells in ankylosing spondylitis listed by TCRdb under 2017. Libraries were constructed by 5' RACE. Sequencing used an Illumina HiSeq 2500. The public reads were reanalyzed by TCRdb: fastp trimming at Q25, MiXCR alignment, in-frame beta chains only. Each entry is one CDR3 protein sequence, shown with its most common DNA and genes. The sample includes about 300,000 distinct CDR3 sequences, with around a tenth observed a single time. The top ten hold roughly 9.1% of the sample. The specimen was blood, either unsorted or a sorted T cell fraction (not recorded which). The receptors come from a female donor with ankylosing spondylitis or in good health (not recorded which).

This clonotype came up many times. The CDR3 protein is CASSLEGGQGLLYEQYF. In nucleotides, the CDR3 is TGTGCCAGCAGCTTAGAAGGTGGACAGGGCCTCCTGTACGAGCAGTACTTC. V gene TRBV11-2 combines with J gene TRBJ2-7; the match to TRBD1 covers 8 bases. CDR1 is SGHAT and CDR2 is FQNNGV in the germline V gene. The V segment lost 0 bases and the J segment 4 bases; nucleotides outside the gene matches: 11. There are 17 residues in the CDR3.

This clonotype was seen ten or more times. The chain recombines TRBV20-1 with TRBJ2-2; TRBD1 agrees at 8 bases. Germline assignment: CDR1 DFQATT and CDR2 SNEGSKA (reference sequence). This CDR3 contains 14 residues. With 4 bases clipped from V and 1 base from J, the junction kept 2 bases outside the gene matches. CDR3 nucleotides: TGCAGTGCTACCGGGACAGGGAACACCGGGGAGCTGTTTTTT. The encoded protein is CSATGTGNTGELFF.

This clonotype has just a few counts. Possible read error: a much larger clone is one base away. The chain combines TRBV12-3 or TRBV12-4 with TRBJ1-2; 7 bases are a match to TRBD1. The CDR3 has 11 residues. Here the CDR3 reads CASSNRDSHPF. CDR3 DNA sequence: TGTGCCAGCAGTAACCGGGACAGTCACCCCTTC.

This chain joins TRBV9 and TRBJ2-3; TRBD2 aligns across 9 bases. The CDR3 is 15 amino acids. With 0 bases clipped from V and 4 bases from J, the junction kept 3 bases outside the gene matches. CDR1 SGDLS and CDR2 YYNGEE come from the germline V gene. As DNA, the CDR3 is TGTGCCAGCAGCGTAGCCAGCGGGAGGTCAGATACGCAGTATTTT. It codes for CASSVASGRSDTQYF. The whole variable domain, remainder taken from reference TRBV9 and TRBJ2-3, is DSGVTQTPKHLITATGQRVTLRCSPRSGDLSVYWYQQSLDQGLQFLIQYYNGEERAKGNILERFSAQQFPDLHSELNLSSLELGDSALYFCASSVASGRSDTQYFGPGTRLTVL.

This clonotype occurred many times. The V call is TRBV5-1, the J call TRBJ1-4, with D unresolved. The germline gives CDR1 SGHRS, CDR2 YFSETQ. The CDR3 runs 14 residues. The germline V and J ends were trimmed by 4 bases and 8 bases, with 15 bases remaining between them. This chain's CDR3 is CASSPALIGEKLFF. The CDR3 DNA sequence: TGCGCCAGCAGCCCTGCCCTGATTGGAGAAAAACTGTTTTTT.

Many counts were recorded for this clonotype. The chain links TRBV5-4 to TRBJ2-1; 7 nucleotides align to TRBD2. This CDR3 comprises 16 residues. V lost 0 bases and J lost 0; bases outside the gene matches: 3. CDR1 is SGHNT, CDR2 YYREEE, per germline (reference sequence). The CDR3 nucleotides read TGTGCCAGCAGCTTGGGTGGGGGGGGCTCCTACAATGAGCAGTTCTTC. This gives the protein CASSLGGGGSYNEQFF.

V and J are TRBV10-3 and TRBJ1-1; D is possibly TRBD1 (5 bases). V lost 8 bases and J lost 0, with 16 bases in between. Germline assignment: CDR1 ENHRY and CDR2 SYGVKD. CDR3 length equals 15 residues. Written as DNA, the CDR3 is TGTGCCATCCATTACGGGGCTTCCCTGAACACTGAAGCTTTCTTT. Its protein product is CAIHYGASLNTEAFF.

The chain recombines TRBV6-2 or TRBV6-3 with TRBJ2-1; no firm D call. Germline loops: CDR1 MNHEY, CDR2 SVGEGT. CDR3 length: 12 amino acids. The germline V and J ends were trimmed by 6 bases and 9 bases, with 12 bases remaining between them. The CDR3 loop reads CASRSTLSEQFF. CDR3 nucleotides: TGTGCCAGCAGATCCACCCTGAGTGAGCAGTTCTTC.

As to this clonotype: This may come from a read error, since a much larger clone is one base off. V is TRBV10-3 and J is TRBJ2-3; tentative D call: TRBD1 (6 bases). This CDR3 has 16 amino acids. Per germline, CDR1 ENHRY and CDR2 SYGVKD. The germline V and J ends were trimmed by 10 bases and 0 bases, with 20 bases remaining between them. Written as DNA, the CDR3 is TGTGCCAACAGGGCCCAGCCGGGACAAAGCACAGATACGCAGTATTTT. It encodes CANRAQPGQSTDTQYF.

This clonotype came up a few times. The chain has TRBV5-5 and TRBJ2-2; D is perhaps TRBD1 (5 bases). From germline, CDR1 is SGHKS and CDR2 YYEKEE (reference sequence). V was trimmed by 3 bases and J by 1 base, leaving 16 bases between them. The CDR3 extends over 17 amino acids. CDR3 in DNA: TGTGCCAGCAGCTCCCTATGGCGTGGACAGAACACCGGGGAGCTGTTTTTT. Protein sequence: CASSSLWRGQNTGELFF.

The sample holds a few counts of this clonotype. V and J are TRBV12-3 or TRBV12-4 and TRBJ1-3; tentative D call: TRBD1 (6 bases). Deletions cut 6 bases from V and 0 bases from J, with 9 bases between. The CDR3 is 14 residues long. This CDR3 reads CASSETGSGNTIYF. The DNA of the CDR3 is TGTGCCAGCAGCGAGACAGGCTCTGGAAACACCATATATTTT.

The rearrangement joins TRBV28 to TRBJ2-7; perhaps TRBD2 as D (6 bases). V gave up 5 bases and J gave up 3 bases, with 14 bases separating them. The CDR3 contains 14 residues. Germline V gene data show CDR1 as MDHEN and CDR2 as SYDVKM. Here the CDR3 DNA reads TGTGCCAGCAGTGGCTTGGGAGGTGGCTACGAGCAGTACTTC. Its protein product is CASSGLGGGYEQYF.

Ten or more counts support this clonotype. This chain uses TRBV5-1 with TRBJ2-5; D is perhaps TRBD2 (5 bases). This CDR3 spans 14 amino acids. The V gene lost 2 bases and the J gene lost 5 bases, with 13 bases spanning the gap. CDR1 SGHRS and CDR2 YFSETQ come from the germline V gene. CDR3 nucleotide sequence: TGCGCCAGCAGCTTACGGAGGCCCCAGGAGACCCAGTACTTC. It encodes CASSLRRPQETQYF.

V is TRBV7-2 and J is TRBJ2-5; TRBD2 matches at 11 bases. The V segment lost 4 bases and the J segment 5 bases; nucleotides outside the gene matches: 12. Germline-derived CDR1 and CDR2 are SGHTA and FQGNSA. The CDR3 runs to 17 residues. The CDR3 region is CASSSGPLAGARETQYF. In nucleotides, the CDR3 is TGTGCCAGCAGCTCAGGCCCACTAGCGGGAGCTCGGGAGACCCAGTACTTC.

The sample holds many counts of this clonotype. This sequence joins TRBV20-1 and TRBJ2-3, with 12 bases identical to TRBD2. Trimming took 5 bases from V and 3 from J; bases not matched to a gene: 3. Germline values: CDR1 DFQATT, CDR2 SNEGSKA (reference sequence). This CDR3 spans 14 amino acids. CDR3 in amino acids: CSADLAGGTDTQYF. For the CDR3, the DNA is TGCAGTGCTGACCTAGCGGGAGGGACAGATACGCAGTATTTT.

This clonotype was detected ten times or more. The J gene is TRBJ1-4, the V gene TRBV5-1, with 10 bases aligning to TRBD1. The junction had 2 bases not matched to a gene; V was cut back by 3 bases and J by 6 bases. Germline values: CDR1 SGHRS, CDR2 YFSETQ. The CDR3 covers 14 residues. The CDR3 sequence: CASSWGTGDEKLFF. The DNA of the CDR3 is TGCGCCAGCAGCTGGGGGACAGGGGATGAAAAACTGTTTTTT.

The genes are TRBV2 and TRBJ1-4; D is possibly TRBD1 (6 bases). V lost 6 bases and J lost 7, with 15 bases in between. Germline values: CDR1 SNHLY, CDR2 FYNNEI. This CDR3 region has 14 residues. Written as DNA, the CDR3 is TGTGCCAGCAGGGTACAGGGCCAAGGTGAAAAACTGTTTTTT. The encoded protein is CASRVQGQGEKLFF.

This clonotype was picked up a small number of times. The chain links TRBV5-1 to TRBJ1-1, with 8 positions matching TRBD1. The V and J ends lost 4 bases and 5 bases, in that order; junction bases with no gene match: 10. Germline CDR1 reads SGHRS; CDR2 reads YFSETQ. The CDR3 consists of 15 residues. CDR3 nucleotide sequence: TGCGCCAGCAGCCAAGGTTCCACAGGGGGGACTGAAGCTTTCTTT. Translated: CASSQGSTGGTEAFF.

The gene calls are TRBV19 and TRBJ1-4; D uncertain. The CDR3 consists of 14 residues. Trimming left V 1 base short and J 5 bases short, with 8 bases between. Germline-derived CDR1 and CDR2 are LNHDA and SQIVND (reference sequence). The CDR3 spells CASSIGGTNEKLFF. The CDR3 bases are TGTGCCAGTAGTATAGGGGGAACCAATGAAAAACTGTTTTTT.

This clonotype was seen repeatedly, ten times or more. In DNA form, the CDR3 reads TGTGCCAGCACCTCGGGGGGACAGTCTTACTATGGCTACACCTTC. This sequence encodes CASTSGGQSYYGYTF. The rearrangement uses TRBV28 and TRBJ1-2; 7 bases align to TRBD1. Germline CDR1 is MDHEN and CDR2 is SYDVKM. The J segment lost 3 bases and the V segment lost 7 bases, leaving 11 bases of the junction unmatched. The CDR3 has 15 amino acids.

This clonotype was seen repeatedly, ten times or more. The CDR3 loop reads CASSRDGTGVYEKLFF. CDR3 DNA: TGCGCCAGCAGCCGCGACGGGACAGGGGTTTATGAAAAACTGTTTTTT. The chain employs TRBV5-1 and TRBJ1-4, with 10 bases identical to TRBD1. CDR3 length equals 16 residues. Germline CDR1 SGHRS, CDR2 YFSETQ. Trimming took 4 bases from V and 6 from J; bases not matched to a gene: 9.

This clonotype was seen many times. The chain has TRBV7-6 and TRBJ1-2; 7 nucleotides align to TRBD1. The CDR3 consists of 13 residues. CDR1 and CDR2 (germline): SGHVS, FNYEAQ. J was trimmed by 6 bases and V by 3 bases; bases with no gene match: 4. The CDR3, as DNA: TGTGCCAGCAGCTTGAAGGGGGCTAATGGCTACACCTTC. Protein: CASSLKGANGYTF.